Presented here are 5 T cell receptor beta chains from one specimen sequenced in a study of blood T cell repertoires in COVID-19. Repertoires were generated with immunoSEQ multiplex PCR, while TCRdb's copy carries only in-frame clones and drops some. Here the sample spans about 70,000 clones, more than 80% being singletons. Sequenced sample: peripheral blood. The receptors originated from an elderly woman with active or convalescent COVID-19.

This clone appeared a single time. The CDR3 DNA reads as TGTGCCAGCAGAGAGGGGGCAGGGAACTATGGCTACACCTTC. It yields the protein CASREGAGNYGYTF. V gene TRBV28 combines with J gene TRBJ1-2, with 7 bases lining up with TRBD1. This CDR3 region has 14 residues. J gave up 2 bases and V 6 bases, and 6 bases lay outside the gene matches. Germline CDR1 reads MDHEN; CDR2 reads SYDVKM.

The chain couples TRBV7-3 to TRBJ2-2, with 7 bases aligning to TRBD1. CDR1 SGHTA and CDR2 FQGTGA come from the germline V gene. The CDR3 has 15 residues. With 5 bases clipped from V and 0 bases from J, the junction kept 3 bases outside the gene matches. The CDR3 DNA is TGTGCCAGCAGCCGGGACAGATCGAACACCGGGGAGCTGTTTTTT. This codes for CASSRDRSNTGELFF.

CDR3 in amino acids: CATSDRGVRTDTQYF. CDR3 coding DNA: TGTGCCACCAGTGACCGGGGTGTCAGAACAGATACGCAGTATTTT. The rearrangement uses TRBV24-1 and TRBJ2-3, with D maybe TRBD2 (5 bases). The germline V and J ends were trimmed by 4 bases and 3 bases, with 13 bases remaining between them. CDR3 length equals 15 residues. CDR1 is KGHDR, CDR2 SFDVKD, per germline.

This clone was detected once. The V gene is TRBV3-1 (or the pseudogene TRBV3-2), the J gene TRBJ1-2, with D maybe TRBD1 (5 bases). Trimming shortened V by 2 bases and J by 4 bases, and 8 bases separated the two germline ends. The CDR3 covers 13 residues. CDR1 is LGHDT and CDR2 is YNNKEL in the germline V gene (reference sequence). The DNA for the CDR3 is TGTGCCAGCAGCCAAACCGGGGGCTATGGCTACACCTTC. Translation: CASSQTGGYGYTF.

J is TRBJ2-7 and V is TRBV18; TRBD1 matches at 7 bases. The length of the CDR3 is 14 residues. CDR1 KGHSH and CDR2 LQKENI come from the germline V gene. Trimming cost V 3 bases and J 2 bases; bases outside gene matches: 4. The CDR3 spells CASSPPGQAYEQYF. In DNA form, the CDR3 reads TGTGCCAGCTCACCGCCCGGACAGGCCTACGAGCAGTACTTC.